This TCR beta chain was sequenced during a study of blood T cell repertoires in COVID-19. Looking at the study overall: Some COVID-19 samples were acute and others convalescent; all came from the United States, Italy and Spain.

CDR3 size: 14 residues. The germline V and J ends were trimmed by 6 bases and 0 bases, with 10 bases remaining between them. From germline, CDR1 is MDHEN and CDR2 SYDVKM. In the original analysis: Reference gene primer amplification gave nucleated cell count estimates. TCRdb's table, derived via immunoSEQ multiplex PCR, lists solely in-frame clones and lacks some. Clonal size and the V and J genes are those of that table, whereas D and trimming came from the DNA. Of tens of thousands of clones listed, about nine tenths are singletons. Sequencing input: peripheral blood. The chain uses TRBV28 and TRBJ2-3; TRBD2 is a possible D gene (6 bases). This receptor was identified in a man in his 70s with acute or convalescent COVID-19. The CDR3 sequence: CASRGGVSTDTQYF. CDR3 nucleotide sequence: TGTGCCAGCAGGGGCGGGGTCAGCACAGATACGCAGTATTTT.